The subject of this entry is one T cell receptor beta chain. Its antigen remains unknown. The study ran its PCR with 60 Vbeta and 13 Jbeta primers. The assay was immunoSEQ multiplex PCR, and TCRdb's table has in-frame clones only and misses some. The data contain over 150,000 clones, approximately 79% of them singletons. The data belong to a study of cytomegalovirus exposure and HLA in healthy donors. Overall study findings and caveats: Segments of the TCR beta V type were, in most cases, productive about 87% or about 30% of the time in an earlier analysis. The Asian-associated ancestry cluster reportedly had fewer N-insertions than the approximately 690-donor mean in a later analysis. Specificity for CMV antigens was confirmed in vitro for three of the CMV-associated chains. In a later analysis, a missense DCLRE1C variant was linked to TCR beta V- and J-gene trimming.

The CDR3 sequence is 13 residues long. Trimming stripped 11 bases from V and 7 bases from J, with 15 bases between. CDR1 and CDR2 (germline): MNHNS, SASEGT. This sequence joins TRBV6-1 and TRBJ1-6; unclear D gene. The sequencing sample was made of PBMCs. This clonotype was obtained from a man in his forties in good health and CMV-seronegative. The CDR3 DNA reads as TGTGCCGTTCGGGTGGAGGTCAATTCACCCCTCCACTTT. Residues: CAVRVEVNSPLHF.